This entry lists 15 T cell receptor beta chains sequenced from one sample in a study of OX40 agonist ivuxolimab in advanced cancers. This table comes from immunoSEQ multiplex PCR, and its TCRdb copy is limited to in-frame clones, with some not included. The sample has 65,000 to 95,000 clones; 80% to 90% are singletons. The source was CD4+ or CD8+ T cells sorted from blood, collected in a trial of the OX40 agonist ivuxolimab. The source is an adult with an advanced solid tumor such as melanoma, head and neck, liver or kidney cancer.

This clone was seen just once. The chain combines TRBV28 with TRBJ2-4; no firm D call. V shed 3 bases and J shed 5 bases, with 5 bases lying between them. The CDR3 runs 12 residues. CDR1 and CDR2 from the germline V gene are MDHEN and SYDVKM. Here the CDR3 reads CASSFGQNIQYF. The CDR3 coding sequence is TGTGCCAGCAGTTTTGGACAAAACATTCAGTACTTC.

The chain carries TRBV28 and TRBJ1-1, with 8 bases lining up with TRBD1. CDR3 length: 15 amino acids. In germline, CDR1 is MDHEN, CDR2 SYDVKM. V lost 4 bases and J lost 0; bases outside the gene matches: 4. The CDR3 coding sequence is TGTGCCAGCAGTTCTTACAGGGGGATGAACACTGAAGCTTTCTTT. Its protein is CASSSYRGMNTEAFF.

The chain has TRBV10-3 and TRBJ2-2; 11 positions match TRBD2. CDR1 is ENHRY and CDR2 is SYGVKD in the germline V gene. The CDR3 spans 13 residues. Trimming took 10 bases from V and 6 from J; bases not matched to a gene: 4. Here the CDR3 reads CATLAGGSGELFF. In DNA, the CDR3 is TGTGCCACCTTAGCGGGAGGGTCCGGGGAGCTGTTTTTT.

The rearrangement uses TRBV5-1 and TRBJ1-1; weak D call: TRBD1 (5 bases). CDR3 length: 15 amino acids. V was cut by 2 bases and J by 3 bases, with 14 bases left in between. Germline CDR1 and CDR2: SGHRS and YFSETQ. CDR3 sequence (DNA): TGCGCCAGCAGCTTTGGACACCGCGGGGACACTGAAGCTTTCTTT. Translated, it gives CASSFGHRGDTEAFF.

V usage is TRBV6-5 and J usage is TRBJ1-1; D uncertain. From germline, CDR1 is MNHEY and CDR2 SVGAGI. Trimming cost V 2 bases and J 1 base, with 5 bases left between them. The CDR3 runs to 13 residues. The CDR3 region has the DNA TGTGCCAGCAGTTACAACCAGAACACTGAAGCTTTCTTT. Its protein is CASSYNQNTEAFF.

The rearrangement joins TRBV5-8 to TRBJ1-1; 11 bases map to TRBD1. The CDR3 runs 17 residues. V lost 2 bases, J lost 0 bases, and 6 bases stayed unmatched. In germline, CDR1 is SGHTS, CDR2 YDEGEE. This CDR3 is CASSFLWGQGVNTEAFF. In nucleotides, the CDR3 is TGTGCCAGCAGCTTCTTATGGGGACAGGGGGTGAACACTGAAGCTTTCTTT.

The rearrangement joins TRBV27 to TRBJ2-2; D is unclear. This CDR3 region has 15 residues. Germline V gene data show CDR1 as MNHEY and CDR2 as SMNVEV (reference sequence). Trimming removed 4 bases from V and 0 bases from J, with 9 bases in between. CDR3 nucleotides: TGTGCCAGCAGTTCCATAGACCCGAACACCGGGGAGCTGTTTTTT. It encodes CASSSIDPNTGELFF.

The rearrangement uses TRBV7-9 and TRBJ1-6; D perhaps matches TRBD1 (6 bases). This CDR3 is built from 15 residues. In germline, CDR1 is SEHNR, CDR2 FQNEAQ (reference sequence). Between the trimmed V and J ends, which lost 4 bases and 10 bases, there was a span of 17 bases. CDR3 nucleotides: TGTGCCAGCAGCTCAAACAACCCAGGGGAATCACCCCTCCACTTT. Translated, it gives CASSSNNPGESPLHF.

The chain uses TRBV2 and TRBJ1-5; no definite D call. The CDR3 runs to 13 residues. Germline CDR1 and CDR2: SNHLY and FYNNEI. Deletions cut 8 bases from V and 6 bases from J, with 14 bases between. DNA of the CDR3: TGTGCCAGCCGCCCCGGGATGCGTCAGCCCCAGCATTTT. This encodes CASRPGMRQPQHF.

The chain combines TRBV19 with TRBJ1-1, with a possible D match to TRBD1 (5 bases). Per germline, CDR1 LNHDA and CDR2 SQIVND (reference sequence). The CDR3 totals 13 residues. V was pared by 5 bases and J by 6 bases, with 13 bases between. The chain's CDR3 is CASSLDLGAEAFF. In nucleotides, the CDR3 is TGTGCCAGTAGTCTCGACCTGGGGGCTGAAGCTTTCTTT.

This clone was recorded only once. The V call is TRBV7-2, the J call TRBJ1-2; D is uncertain. This CDR3 contains 13 residues. The V end was cut by 1 base, the J end by 4 bases, with 7 bases between. In germline, CDR1 is SGHTA, CDR2 FQGNSA. CDR3 coding DNA: TGTGCCAGCAGCTTAGTTATTCCCTATGGCTACACCTTC. Translation: CASSLVIPYGYTF. Together with reference TRBV7-2 and TRBJ1-2, the CDR3 gives the full variable domain: GAGVSQSPSNKVTEKGKDVELRCDPISGHTALYWYRQSLGQGLEFLIYFQGNSAPDKSGLPSDRFSAERTGGSVSTLTIQRTQQEDSAVYLCASSLVIPYGYTFGSGTRLTVV.

The chain couples TRBV10-1 to TRBJ2-6; D is perhaps TRBD1 or TRBD2 (6 bases each). Trimming left V 6 bases short and J 1 base short, with 16 bases between. Per germline, CDR1 WNHNN and CDR2 SYGVQD (reference sequence). This CDR3 contains 17 residues. Here the CDR3 DNA reads TGCGCCAGCAGCCCGGGGGCAGATTCGTCTGGGGCCAACGTCCTGACTTTC. It translates to CASSPGADSSGANVLTF.

The J gene is TRBJ1-2, the V gene TRBV4-3; D perhaps matches TRBD1 (5 bases). CDR3 length: 16 amino acids. The germline CDR1 and CDR2 sequences are LGHNA and YSLEER. V lost 4 bases and J 2 bases, leaving 17 bases between the germline ends. CDR3 sequence (DNA): TGCGCCAGCAGCCGCCGGGGCGGAGGGGTAAACTATGGCTACACCTTC. Protein product: CASSRRGGGVNYGYTF.

This clone was counted once. J is TRBJ1-4 and V is TRBV10-2; 7 bases align to TRBD1. This CDR3 spans 16 amino acids. The V gene's germline CDR1 is WSHSY and CDR2 SAAADI. Losses at the gene ends were 5 bases for V and 4 bases for J; bases not matched to a gene: 10. CDR3 nucleotides: TGCGCCAGCAGTCACAGACCGGACAGGTATAATGAAAAACTGTTTTTT. Its protein is CASSHRPDRYNEKLFF.

The rearrangement joins TRBV5-1 to TRBJ1-6; 7 bases match TRBD1. Per the germline V gene, CDR1 is SGHRS and CDR2 is YFSETQ. V lost 4 bases and J lost 5; bases outside the gene matches: 6. This CDR3 has 15 residues. This CDR3 is CASSQPGTDNSPLHF. Here the CDR3 DNA reads TGCGCCAGCAGCCAACCCGGGACAGATAATTCACCCCTCCACTTT. Drawing the rest from reference TRBV5-1 and TRBJ1-6, the complete variable domain is KAGVTQTPRYLIKTRGQQVTLSCSPISGHRSVSWYQQTPGQGLQFLFEYFSETQRNKGNFPGRFSGRQFSNSRSEMNVSTLELGDSALYLCASSQPGTDNSPLHFGNGTRLTVT.